Here is one TCR beta chain with its context. Sequencing used immunoSEQ multiplex PCR; TCRdb keeps in-frame clones, though not all of them. The data contain 100,000 to 150,000 clones, roughly 90% of them seen just once; the ten biggest clones take up approximately 37%. CDR3 length: 15 residues. Between the trimmed V and J ends, which lost 4 bases and 6 bases, there was a span of 16 bases. CDR1 is SGHRS and CDR2 is YFSETQ in the germline V gene. The record originates from a study of control samples from healthy donors and cancer patients. This receptor was obtained from a man over 45 in good health. The rearrangement links TRBV5-1 to TRBJ2-2; D possibly matches TRBD1 or TRBD2 (6 bases each). The sample consisted of blood. The CDR3: CASSGGNRAAGELFF. For the CDR3, the DNA is TGCGCCAGCAGCGGCGGGAACAGGGCGGCCGGGGAGCTGTTTTTT.